The rows below give T cell receptor beta chains drawn from one sample of a study of shared clonotypes between healthy human individuals. The protocol was immunoSEQ multiplex PCR, while the TCRdb copy is restricted to in-frame clones and leaves out a portion. The sample has 1.6 million or so clones, 97% to 99% seen once. The specimen sequenced was naive CD4+ T cells sorted from blood. Source of these receptors: a man aged 25 to 40 in good health. Each CDR3 is given with its conserved first and last residue. D genes are given only for firm matches. Rows give clone size only sometimes, using once, few, many, or a class for an expanded clone.

>NA|TRBV30|NA|TRBJ2-7
TGTGCCTGGAGTCTCATCTCGGCCCTAGAGTACGAGCAGTACTTC
CAWSLISALEYEQYF
>NA|TRBV2|NA|TRBJ2-2
TGTGCCAGCAGCGGACAGAGTACGAACACCGGGGAGCTGTTTTTT
CASSGQSTNTGELFF
>NA|TRBV18|NA|TRBJ2-2
TGTGCCAGCCCACCAAGGGTTGAGGTGAACACCGGGGAGCTGTTTTTT
CASPPRVEVNTGELFF
>NA|TRBV4-3|NA|TRBJ2-1
TGCGCCAGCAGCCAAGAAGCTAGGGGGTCCGGTGAGCAGTTCTTC
CASSQEARGSGEQFF
>NA|TRBV7-9|NA|TRBJ2-2
TGTGCCAGCAGCCCCCGTTTGACAGCCCTCACCGGGGAGCTGTTTTTT
CASSPRLTALTGELFF
>NA|TRBV29-1|NA|TRBJ2-1
TGCAGCGTTGGTCTCTCTCTATACAATGAGCAGTTCTTC
CSVGLSLYNEQFF
>TRBD2|TRBV18|once|TRBJ2-1
TGTGCCAGCTCACTCTCCGGGACTAGCGGCCTTAATGAGCAGTTCTTC
CASSLSGTSGLNEQFF
>TRBD1|TRBV5-5|NA|TRBJ2-2
TGTGCCAGCAGCTGGGACAGGGGCCCGAACACCGGGGAGCTGTTTTTT
CASSWDRGPNTGELFF
>NA|TRBV5-1|once|TRBJ2-5
TGCGCCAGCAGAGCCGAGACTAGTAAAGAGACCCAGTACTTC
CASRAETSKETQYF
>NA|TRBV7-8|NA|TRBJ1-5
TGTGCCAGCAGCTTAGCGGTGAGGGGCCGGGAGGCCCAGCATTTT
CASSLAVRGREAQHF
>TRBD2|TRBV5-1|NA|TRBJ2-1
TGCGCCAGCAGCTCCTTAGCGGGACAATCCTACAATGAGCAGTTCTTC
CASSSLAGQSYNEQFF
>NA|TRBV28|NA|TRBJ2-1
TGTGCCAGCAGTTTCCTGGACAGCTCCTACAATGAGCAGTTCTTC
CASSFLDSSYNEQFF
>TRBD2|TRBV7-3|NA|TRBJ2-1
TGTGCCAGCAGCTCAACGACTAGCGTAGCCTACAATGAGCAGTTCTTC
CASSSTTSVAYNEQFF
>TRBD1|TRBV14|NA|TRBJ2-7
TGTGCCAGCAGGGGGACAGGGGCCTTCTACGAGCAGTACTTC
CASRGTGAFYEQYF
>TRBD1|TRBV28|NA|TRBJ2-7
TGTGCCAGCAGTTTGGCCGACAGGGTGATCCTGCGCGAGCAGTACTTC
CASSLADRVILREQYF
>NA|TRBV18|NA|TRBJ2-7
TGTGCCAGCTCAGGCGGAGCCCTATACGAGCAGTACTTC
CASSGGALYEQYF
>NA|TRBV18|NA|TRBJ2-7
TGTGCCAGCTCACCACTTCCGGACAGATACGAGCAGTACTTC
CASSPLPDRYEQYF
>NA|TRBV7-9|NA|TRBJ2-1
TGTGCCAGCAGCCCGGGACAATACTACAATGAGCAGTTCTTC
CASSPGQYYNEQFF
>TRBD1|TRBV19|NA|TRBJ2-7
TGTGCCAGTAGAGCGACAGGGGGGGTTTACGAGCAGTACTTC
CASRATGGVYEQYF
>NA|TRBV30|NA|TRBJ1-2
TGTGCCTGGAGTGTGTGGTTCGCTACATCTGGCTACACCTTC
CAWSVWFATSGYTF
>NA|TRBV30|NA|TRBJ1-4
TGTGCCTGGAGCTGGGGGGCAACTAATGAAAAACTGTTTTTT
CAWSWGATNEKLFF
>NA|TRBV15|NA|TRBJ1-5
TGTGCCACCAGCAGAGGCCCGCGGGAGAGCAATCAGCCCCAGCATTTT
CATSRGPRESNQPQHF
>NA|TRBV11-3|once|TRBJ1-1
TGTGCCAGCAGCTCCGAGCCCGAGAACACTGAAGCTTTCTTT
CASSSEPENTEAFF
>NA|TRBV6-5|NA|TRBJ2-3
TGTGCCAGCAGTTACTCCCGGACTTCAGATACGCAGTATTTT
CASSYSRTSDTQYF
>TRBD1|TRBV27|NA|TRBJ2-1
TGTGCCAGCAGGGGACAGGGTCGGAATGAGCAGTTCTTC
CASRGQGRNEQFF
>TRBD2|TRBV4-1|NA|TRBJ2-5
TGCGCCAGCAGCCCTATAGCGGGAGAGACCCAGTACTTC
CASSPIAGETQYF
>TRBD1|TRBV29-1|NA|TRBJ1-2
TGCAGCGTTGGGGACCGGGACAGAACTAACTATGGCTACACCTTC
CSVGDRDRTNYGYTF
>NA|TRBV7-2|NA|TRBJ2-3
TGTGCCAGCAGCTTAGGCCCAAACGCGGGCACAGATACGCAGTATTTT
CASSLGPNAGTDTQYF
>NA|TRBV2|NA|TRBJ2-1
TGTGCCAGCAGTCCTATCGGCGGGACTCCATCCTACAATGAGCAGTTCTTC
CASSPIGGTPSYNEQFF
>NA|TRBV5-1|NA|TRBJ2-7
TGCGCCAGCAGCTTGGAGGGAGCCCCCTACGAGCAGTACTTC
CASSLEGAPYEQYF
>NA|TRBV9|NA|TRBJ1-5
TGTGCCAGCAGCCCCATCGACAGCTATCAGCCCCAGCATTTT
CASSPIDSYQPQHF